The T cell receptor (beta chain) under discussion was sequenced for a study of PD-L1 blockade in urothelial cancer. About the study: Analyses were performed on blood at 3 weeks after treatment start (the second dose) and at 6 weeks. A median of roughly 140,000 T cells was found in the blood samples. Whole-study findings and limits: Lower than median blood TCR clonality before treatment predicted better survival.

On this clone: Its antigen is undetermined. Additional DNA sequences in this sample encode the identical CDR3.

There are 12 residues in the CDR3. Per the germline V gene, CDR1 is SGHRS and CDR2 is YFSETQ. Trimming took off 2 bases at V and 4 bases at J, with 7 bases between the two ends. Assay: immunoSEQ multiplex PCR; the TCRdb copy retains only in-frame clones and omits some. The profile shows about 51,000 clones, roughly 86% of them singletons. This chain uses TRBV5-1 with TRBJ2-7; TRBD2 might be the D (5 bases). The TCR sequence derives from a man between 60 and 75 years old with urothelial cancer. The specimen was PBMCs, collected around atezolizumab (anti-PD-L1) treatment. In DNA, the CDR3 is TGCGCCAGCAGCTTAACTAGTTACGAGCAGTACTTC. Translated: CASSLTSYEQYF.